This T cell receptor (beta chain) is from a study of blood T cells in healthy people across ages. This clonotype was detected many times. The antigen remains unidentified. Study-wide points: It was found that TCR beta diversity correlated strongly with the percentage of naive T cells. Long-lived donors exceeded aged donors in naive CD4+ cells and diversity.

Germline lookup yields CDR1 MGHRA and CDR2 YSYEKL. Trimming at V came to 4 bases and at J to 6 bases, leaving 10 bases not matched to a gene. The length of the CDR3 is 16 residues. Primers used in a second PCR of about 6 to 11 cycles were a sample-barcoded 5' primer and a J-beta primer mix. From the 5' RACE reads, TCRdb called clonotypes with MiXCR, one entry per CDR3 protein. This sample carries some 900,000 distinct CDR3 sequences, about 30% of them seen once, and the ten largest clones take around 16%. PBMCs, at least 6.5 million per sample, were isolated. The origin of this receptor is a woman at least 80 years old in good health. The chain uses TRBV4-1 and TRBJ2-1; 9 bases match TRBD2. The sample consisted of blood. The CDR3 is CASSPTGRGGGNEQFF. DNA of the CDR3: TGCGCCAGCAGCCCAACTGGGCGGGGGGGCGGCAATGAGCAGTTCTTC.